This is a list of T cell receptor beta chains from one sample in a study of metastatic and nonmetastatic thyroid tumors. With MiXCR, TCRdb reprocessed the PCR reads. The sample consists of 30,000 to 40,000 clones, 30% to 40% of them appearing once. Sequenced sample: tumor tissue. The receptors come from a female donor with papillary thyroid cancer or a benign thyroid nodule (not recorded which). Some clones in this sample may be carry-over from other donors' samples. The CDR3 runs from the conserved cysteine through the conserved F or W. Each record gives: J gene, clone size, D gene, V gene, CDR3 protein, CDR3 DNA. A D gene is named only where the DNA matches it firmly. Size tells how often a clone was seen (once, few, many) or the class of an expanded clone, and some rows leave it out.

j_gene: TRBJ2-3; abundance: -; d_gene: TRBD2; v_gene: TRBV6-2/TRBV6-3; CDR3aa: CATTRELAGIDTQYF; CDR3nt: TGTGCCACCACCAGGGAACTAGCGGGAATAGATACGCAGTATTTT
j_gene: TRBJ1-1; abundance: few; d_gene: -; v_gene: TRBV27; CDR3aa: CASSFPWTSEAFF; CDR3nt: TGTGCCAGCAGTTTCCCCTGGACATCAGAAGCTTTCTTT
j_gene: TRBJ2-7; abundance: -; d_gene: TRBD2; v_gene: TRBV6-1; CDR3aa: CASRASGRYEQYF; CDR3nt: TGTGCCAGCAGGGCTAGCGGGAGATACGAGCAGTACTTC
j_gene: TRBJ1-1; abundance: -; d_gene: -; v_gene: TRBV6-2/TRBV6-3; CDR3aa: CASSYSGPENTEAFF; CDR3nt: TGTGCCAGCAGTTACTCCGGCCCGGAGAACACTGAAGCTTTCTTT
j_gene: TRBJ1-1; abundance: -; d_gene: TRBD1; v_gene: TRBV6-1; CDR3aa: CASSGQGYTEAFF; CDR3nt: TGTGCCAGCAGTGGACAGGGCTACACTGAAGCTTTCTTT
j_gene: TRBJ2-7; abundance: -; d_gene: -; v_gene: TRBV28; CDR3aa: CASSLFSESYEQYF; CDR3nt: TGTGCCAGCAGTTTATTCTCGGAGAGCTACGAGCAGTACTTC
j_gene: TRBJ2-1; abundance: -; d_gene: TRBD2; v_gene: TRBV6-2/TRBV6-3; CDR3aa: CASIYSAGGYGEQFF; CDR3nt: TGTGCCAGCATTTACTCCGCGGGAGGGTACGGTGAGCAGTTCTTC
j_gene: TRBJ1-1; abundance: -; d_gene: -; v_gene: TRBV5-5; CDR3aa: CASSFSGYANTEAFF; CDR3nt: TGTGCCAGCAGCTTTTCTGGTTATGCGAACACTGAAGCTTTCTTT
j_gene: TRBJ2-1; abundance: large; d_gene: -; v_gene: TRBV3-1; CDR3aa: CASSQDKDLGSYNEQFF; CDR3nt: TGTGCCAGCAGCCAAGATAAGGACTTAGGCTCCTACAATGAGCAGTTCTTC
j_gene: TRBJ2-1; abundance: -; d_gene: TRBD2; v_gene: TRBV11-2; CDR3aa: CASSLVSSSGGEYNEQFF; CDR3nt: TGTGCCAGCAGCTTAGTATCTTCCTCGGGAGGAGAGTACAATGAGCAGTTCTTC
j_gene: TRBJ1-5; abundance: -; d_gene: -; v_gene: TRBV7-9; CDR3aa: CASSSQDGSNQPQHF; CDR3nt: TGTGCCAGCAGCTCGCAGGACGGATCCAATCAGCCCCAGCATTTT
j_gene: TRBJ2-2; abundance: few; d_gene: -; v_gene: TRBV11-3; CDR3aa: CASSLASTGELFF; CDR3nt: TGTGCCAGCAGCTTAGCGAGCACCGGGGAGCTGTTTTTT
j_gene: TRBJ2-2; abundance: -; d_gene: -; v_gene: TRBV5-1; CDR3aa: CASSFRAGDTGELFF; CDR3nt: TGCGCCAGCAGCTTCAGGGCAGGGGACACCGGGGAGCTGTTTTTT
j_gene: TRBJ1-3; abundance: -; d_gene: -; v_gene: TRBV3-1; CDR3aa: CASSQDGGTGNTIYF; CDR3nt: TGTGCCAGCAGCCAAGATGGGGGGACTGGAAACACCATATATTTT
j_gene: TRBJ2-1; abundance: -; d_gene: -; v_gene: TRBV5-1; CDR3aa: CASSGGDSGYNEQFF; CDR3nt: TGCGCCAGCAGCGGGGGGGACAGCGGCTACAATGAGCAGTTCTTC
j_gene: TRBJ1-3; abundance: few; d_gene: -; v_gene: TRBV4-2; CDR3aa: CASSQGAGAGNTIYF; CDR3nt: TGTGCCAGCAGCCAAGGGGCAGGGGCTGGAAACACCATATATTTT
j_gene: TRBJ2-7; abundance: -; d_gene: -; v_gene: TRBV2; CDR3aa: CASGIGIVYEQYF; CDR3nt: TGTGCCAGCGGGATAGGAATAGTTTACGAGCAGTACTTC
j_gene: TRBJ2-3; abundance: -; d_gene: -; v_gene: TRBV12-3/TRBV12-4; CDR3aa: CASSLQGKGDTQYF; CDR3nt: TGTGCCAGCAGTTTACAGGGGAAAGGAGATACGCAGTATTTT
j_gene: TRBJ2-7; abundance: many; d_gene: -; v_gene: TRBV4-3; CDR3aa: CASSQDLGDYEQYF; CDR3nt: TGCGCCAGCAGCCAAGATCTCGGGGACTACGAGCAGTACTTC
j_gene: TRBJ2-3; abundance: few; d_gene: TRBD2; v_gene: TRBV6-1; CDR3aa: CASSETGTSGSDTQYF; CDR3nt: TGTGCCAGCAGTGAGACCGGGACTAGCGGGAGTGATACGCAGTATTTT
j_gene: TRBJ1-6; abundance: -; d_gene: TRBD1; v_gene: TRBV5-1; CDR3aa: CASSLAPGWDSRNSPLHF; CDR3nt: TGCGCCAGCAGCTTGGCGCCGGGATGGGACAGCCGTAATTCACCCCTCCACTTT
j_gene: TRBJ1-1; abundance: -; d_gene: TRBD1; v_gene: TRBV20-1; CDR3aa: CSARGLRDRLNTEAFF; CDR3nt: TGCAGTGCTAGAGGGCTGAGGGACAGGCTAAACACTGAAGCTTTCTTT
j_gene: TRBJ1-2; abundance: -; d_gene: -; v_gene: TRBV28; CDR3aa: CASSPARYGYTF; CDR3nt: TGTGCCAGCAGCCCAGCCAGGTATGGCTACACCTTC
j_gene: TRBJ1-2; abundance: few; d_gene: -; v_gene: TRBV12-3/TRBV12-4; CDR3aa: CASRPGGDGYTF; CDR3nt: TGTGCCAGCAGGCCCGGGGGCGATGGCTACACCTTC
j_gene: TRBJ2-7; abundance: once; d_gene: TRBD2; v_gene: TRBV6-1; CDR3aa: CASGEAGDPNEQYF; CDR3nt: TGTGCCAGCGGAGAAGCGGGAGACCCCAACGAGCAGTACTTC
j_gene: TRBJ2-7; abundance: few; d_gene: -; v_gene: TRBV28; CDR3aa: CASSPRWWEQYF; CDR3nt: TGTGCCAGCAGTCCCCGATGGTGGGAGCAGTACTTC
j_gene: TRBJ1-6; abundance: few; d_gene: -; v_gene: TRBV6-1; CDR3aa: CASSGQYNSPLHF; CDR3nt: TGTGCCAGCAGTGGACAGTATAATTCACCCCTCCACTTT
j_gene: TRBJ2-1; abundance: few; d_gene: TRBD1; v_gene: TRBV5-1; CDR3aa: CASSSKRDRGYNEQFF; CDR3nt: TGCGCCAGCAGCTCTAAGCGGGACAGGGGCTACAATGAGCAGTTCTTC
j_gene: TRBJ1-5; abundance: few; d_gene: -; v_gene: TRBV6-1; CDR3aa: CASSPTVTWAQPQHF; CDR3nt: TGTGCCAGCAGTCCTACAGTGACCTGGGCCCAGCCCCAGCATTTT
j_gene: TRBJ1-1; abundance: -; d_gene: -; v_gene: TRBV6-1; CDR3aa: CAIRKGVGSVEAFF; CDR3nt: TGTGCCATCCGGAAGGGGGTGGGGAGTGTTGAAGCTTTCTTT
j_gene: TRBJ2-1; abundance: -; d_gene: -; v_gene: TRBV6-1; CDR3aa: CATQGYNEQFF; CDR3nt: TGTGCCACGCAGGGTTACAATGAGCAGTTCTTC
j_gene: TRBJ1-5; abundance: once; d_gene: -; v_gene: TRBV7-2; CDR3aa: CASSLFWNQPQHF; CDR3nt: TGTGCCAGCAGCTTATTCTGGAATCAGCCCCAGCATTTT
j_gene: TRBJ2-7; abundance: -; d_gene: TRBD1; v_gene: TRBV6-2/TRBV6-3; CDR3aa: CASSKHGTGAYEQYF; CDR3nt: TGTGCCAGCAGCAAGCACGGGACAGGCGCCTACGAGCAGTACTTC
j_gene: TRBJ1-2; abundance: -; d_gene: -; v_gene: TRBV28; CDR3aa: CASSQGISYTF; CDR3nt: TGTGCCAGCAGTCAAGGGATTAGCTACACCTTC
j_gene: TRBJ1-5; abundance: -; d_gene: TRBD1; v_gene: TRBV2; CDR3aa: CASRRGQQEQPQHF; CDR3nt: TGTGCCAGCAGGAGGGGGCAGCAGGAACAGCCCCAGCATTTT
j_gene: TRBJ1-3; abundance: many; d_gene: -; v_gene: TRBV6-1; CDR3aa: CASSEARGWGGNTIYF; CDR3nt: TGTGCCAGCAGTGAAGCCCGGGGATGGGGTGGAAACACCATATATTTT
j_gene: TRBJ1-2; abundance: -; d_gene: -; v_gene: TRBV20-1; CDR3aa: CSAPPIGAGGYTF; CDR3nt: TGCAGTGCCCCACCGATCGGGGCGGGTGGCTACACCTTC
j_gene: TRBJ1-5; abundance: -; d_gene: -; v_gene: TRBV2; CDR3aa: CASSEAGLGSNQPQHF; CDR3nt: TGTGCCAGCAGTGAAGCCGGCCTCGGTAGCAATCAGCCCCAGCATTTT
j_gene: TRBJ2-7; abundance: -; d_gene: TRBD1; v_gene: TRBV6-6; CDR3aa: CASSYLDRSDEQYF; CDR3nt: TGTGCCAGCAGTTACCTGGACAGGTCGGACGAGCAGTACTTC
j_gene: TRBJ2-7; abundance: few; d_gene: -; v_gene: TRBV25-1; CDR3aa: CASSDRGSEQYF; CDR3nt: TGTGCCAGCAGTGATAGGGGGTCCGAGCAGTACTTC